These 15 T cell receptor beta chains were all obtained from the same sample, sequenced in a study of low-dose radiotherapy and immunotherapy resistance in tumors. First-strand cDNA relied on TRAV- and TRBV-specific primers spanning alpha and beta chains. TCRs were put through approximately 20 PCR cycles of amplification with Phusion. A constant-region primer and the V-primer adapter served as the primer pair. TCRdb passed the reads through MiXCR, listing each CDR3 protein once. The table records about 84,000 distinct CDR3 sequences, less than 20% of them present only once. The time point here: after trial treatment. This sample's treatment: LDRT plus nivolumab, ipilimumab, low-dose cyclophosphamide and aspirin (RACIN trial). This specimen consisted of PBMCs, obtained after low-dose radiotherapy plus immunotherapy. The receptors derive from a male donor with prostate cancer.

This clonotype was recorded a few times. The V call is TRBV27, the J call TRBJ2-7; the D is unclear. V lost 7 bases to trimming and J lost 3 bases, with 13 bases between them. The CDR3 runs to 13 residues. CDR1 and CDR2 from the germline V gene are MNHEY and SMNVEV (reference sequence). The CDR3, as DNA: TGTGCCAGCAAAAAGTATGAAGGCTACGAGCAGTACTTC. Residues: CASKKYEGYEQYF.

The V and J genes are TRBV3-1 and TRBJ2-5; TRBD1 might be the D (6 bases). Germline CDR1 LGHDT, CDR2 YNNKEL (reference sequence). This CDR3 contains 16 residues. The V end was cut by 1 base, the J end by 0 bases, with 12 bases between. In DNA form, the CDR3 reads TGTGCCAGCAGCCAAGGTCCTCGACAGGACCAAGAGACCCAGTACTTC. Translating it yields CASSQGPRQDQETQYF.

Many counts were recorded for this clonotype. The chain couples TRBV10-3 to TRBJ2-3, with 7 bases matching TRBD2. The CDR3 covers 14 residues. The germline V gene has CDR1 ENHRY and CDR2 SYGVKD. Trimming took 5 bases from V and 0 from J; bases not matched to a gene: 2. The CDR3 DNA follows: TGTGCCATCAGTAGCGGGATTAGCACAGATACGCAGTATTTT. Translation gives CAISSGISTDTQYF.

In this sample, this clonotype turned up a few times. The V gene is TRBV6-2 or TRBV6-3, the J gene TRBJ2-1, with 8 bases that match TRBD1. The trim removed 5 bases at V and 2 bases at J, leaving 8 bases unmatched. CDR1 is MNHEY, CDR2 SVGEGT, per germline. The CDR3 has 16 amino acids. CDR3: CASSLQGASTYNEQFF. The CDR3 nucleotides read TGTGCCAGCAGTCTTCAGGGGGCGAGTACCTACAATGAGCAGTTCTTC.

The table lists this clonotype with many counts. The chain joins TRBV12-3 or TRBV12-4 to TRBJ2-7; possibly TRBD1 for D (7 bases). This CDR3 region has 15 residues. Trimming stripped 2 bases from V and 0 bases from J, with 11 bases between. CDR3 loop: CASSLQGGISYEQYF. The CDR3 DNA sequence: TGTGCCAGCAGTTTACAGGGGGGAATCTCCTACGAGCAGTACTTC.

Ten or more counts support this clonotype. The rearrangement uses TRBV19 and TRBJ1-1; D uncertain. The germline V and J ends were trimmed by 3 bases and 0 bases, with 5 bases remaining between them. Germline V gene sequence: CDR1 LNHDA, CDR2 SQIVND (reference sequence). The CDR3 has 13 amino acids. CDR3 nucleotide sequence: TGTGCCAGTAGTATGAAGGTGAACACTGAAGCTTTCTTT. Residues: CASSMKVNTEAFF.

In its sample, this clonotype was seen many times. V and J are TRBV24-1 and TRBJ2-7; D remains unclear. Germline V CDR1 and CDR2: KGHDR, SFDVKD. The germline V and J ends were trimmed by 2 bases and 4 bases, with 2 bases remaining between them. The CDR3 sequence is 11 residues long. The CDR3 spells CATSDSYEQYF. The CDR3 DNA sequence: TGTGCCACCAGTGATTCTTACGAGCAGTACTTC.

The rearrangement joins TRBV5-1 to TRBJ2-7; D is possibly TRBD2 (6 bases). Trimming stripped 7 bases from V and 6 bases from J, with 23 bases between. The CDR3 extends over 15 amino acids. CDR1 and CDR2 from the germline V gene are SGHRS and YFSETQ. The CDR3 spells CASGASSTSFGEQYF. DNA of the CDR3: TGCGCCAGCGGGGCCTCGTCCACTAGCTTCGGCGAGCAGTACTTC.

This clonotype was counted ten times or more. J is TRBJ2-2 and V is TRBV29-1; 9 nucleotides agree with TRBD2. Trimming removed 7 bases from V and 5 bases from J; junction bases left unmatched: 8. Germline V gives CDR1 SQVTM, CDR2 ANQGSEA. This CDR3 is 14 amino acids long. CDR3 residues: CSGPREGQTGELFF. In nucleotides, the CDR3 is TGCAGCGGACCGCGGGAGGGCCAGACCGGGGAGCTGTTTTTT.

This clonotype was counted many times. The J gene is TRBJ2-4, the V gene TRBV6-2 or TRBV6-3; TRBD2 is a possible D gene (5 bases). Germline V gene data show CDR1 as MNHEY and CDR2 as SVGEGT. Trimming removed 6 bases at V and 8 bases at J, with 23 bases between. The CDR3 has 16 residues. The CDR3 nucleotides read TGTGCCAGCAGAGTAGACACGGTTCGGGATGCGGACATTCAGTACTTC. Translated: CASRVDTVRDADIQYF.

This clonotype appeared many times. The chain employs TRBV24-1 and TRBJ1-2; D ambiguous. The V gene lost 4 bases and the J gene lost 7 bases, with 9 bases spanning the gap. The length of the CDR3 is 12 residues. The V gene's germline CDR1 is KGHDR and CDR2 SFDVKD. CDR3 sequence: CATSDYTAGYTF. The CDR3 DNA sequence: TGTGCCACCAGTGACTACACGGCTGGCTACACCTTC.

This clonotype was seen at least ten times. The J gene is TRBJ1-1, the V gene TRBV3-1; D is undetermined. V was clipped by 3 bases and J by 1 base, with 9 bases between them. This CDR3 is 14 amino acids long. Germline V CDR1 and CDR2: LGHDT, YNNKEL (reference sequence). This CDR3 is CASSQIWGNTEAFF. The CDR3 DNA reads TGTGCCAGCAGCCAGATATGGGGGAACACTGAAGCTTTCTTT.

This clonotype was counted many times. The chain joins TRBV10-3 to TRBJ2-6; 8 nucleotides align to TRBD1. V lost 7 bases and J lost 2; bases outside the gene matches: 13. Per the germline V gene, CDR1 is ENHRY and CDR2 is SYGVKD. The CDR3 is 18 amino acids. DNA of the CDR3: TGTGCCATCACGACGGACAGGGTGAGGGCCCCTGGGGCCAACGTCCTGACTTTC. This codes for CAITTDRVRAPGANVLTF.

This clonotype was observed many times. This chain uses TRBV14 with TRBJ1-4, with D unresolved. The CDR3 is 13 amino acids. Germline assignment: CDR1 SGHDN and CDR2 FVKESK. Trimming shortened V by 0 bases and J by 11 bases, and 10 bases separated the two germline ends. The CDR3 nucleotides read TGTGCCAGCAGCCAAGATGGCCATTCCAAACTGTTTTTT. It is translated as CASSQDGHSKLFF.

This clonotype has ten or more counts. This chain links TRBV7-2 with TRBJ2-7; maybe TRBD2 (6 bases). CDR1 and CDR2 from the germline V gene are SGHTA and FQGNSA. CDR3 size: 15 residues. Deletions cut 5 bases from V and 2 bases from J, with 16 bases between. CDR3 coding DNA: TGTGCCAGCAGCCTCACTCCCGAGCGGGCCTACGAGCAGTACTTC. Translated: CASSLTPERAYEQYF.